This entry describes one TCR beta chain. The clone's antigen remains unknown. Per-base quality was not reported, and no clone a single base away is much larger than it. Genomic DNA was extracted from sorted cells for sequencing of the TCRbeta CDR3 region. The immunoSEQ Assay was used for sequencing of TCRbeta CDR3 regions. Not all clones reach the TCRdb copy of this immuneACCESS table, which keeps in-frame sequences only. Checked studies attribute under half of the gap to unresolved V genes and leave the rest unexplained. In this sample the table shows over 55,000 clones, about three quarters of which occur a single time. Together, the top ten hold about 5% of the sample. The CDR3, from cysteine to phenylalanine, totals 14 residues. Only the CDR3 portion is preserved as DNA: 42 bases, with reading frame beginning at the first base. Taken from the germline V gene, the CDR1 and CDR2 loops are SGHNT and YENEEA. Between the V and J ends, shortened by 6 bases and 5 bases respectively, the junction contains 17 bases.

This specimen belongs to a study of OX40 agonist ivuxolimab in advanced cancers. With respect to the entire study: Ivuxolimab was an agonistic, fully human IgG2 monoclonal antibody directed against OX40 (CD134), a costimulatory receptor. Intravenous ivuxolimab was administered to patients every 2 weeks at six dose levels: 0.01, 0.1, 0.3, 1.5, 3 and 10 mg/kg. Prior anti-PD-1, anti-PD-L1 or anti-CTLA-4 therapy was permitted, and checkpoint inhibitors had been received by less than 45% of dose-escalation patients. In the dose-escalation cohort, approximately 83% of patients were male, and the mean age was around 65 years with a range of about 20 to 80. Of the 50 to 55 dose-escalation patients, hepatocellular carcinoma was present in around 19, melanoma in around 15, renal cell carcinoma in 9 and head and neck cancer in 9. Partial responses were achieved by three dose-escalation patients, of whom one had hepatocellular carcinoma and two had cutaneous melanoma. The monotherapy dose-escalation portion (N of about 47 patients) of the phase I ivuxolimab trial is reported in the paper. Peripheral TCRbeta sequencing aimed to test whether ivuxolimab altered TCR sequence diversity and caused clonal T-cell expansion. Overall study outcomes, separate from this receptor: Which antigens the clonally expanded peripheral T cells were specific for was not determined. Low levels of normalized T-cell clonal expansion were also seen in some patients who did not respond. On average, CD8+ T cells showed more expanded clones than CD4+ T cells after ivuxolimab. In the 0.1-3.0 mg/kg groups, partial responders had among the lowest normalized peripheral clonal expansion, particularly in CD8+ T cells. At doses of 0.1 to 3.0 mg/kg, clonal expansion of both CD4+ and CD8+ T cells in blood was seen between baseline and week 6.

Patients with autoimmune disease history or receiving systemic immunosuppression were excluded from the trial. In every dose cohort, peripheral blood was drawn for TCR sequencing at baseline, cycle 4 day 1, and cycle 7 day 1. The samples were drawn from a first-in-human, open-label, multicenter phase I dose-escalation trial of ivuxolimab. Adults with locally advanced or metastatic melanoma, renal cell carcinoma, hepatocellular carcinoma or head and neck squamous cell carcinoma were enrolled in the trial. Before TCR sequencing, CD4+ T cells and CD8+ T cells from peripheral blood were sorted into separate populations.

This clonotype was sampled from an adult with an advanced solid tumor such as melanoma, head and neck, liver or kidney cancer. Sequences were derived from CD4+ or CD8+ T cells sorted from blood, sampled in a trial of the OX40 agonist ivuxolimab. The sequence links TRBV11-3 to TRBJ2-7; the D gene is possibly TRBD2, with 6 bases matching. This receptor has the CDR3 CASSLGGPGDEQYF. The sequenced DNA is TGTGCCAGCAGTCTGGGGGGACCCGGCGACGAGCAGTACTTC.